Listed below are T cell receptor beta chains from one sample, sequenced in a study of blood T cell repertoires in COVID-19. Sequenced by immunoSEQ multiplex PCR; TCRdb stores in-frame clones only, minus some. This repertoire shows around 130,000 clones, 65% to 85% found once; its top ten account for 4.5%. Sequenced input: peripheral blood. The source is a woman in her 70s with acute or convalescent COVID-19. The CDR3 runs from the conserved cysteine through the conserved F or W. The size of a clone is reported for some rows only, either as once, few or many, or as a class for expanded clones.

size: NA; V: TRBV6-5; J: TRBJ1-6; CDR3: CASTLGGRTPLHF
size: NA; V: TRBV7-2; J: TRBJ2-2; CDR3: CASSHELGELFF
size: NA; V: TRBV6-5; J: TRBJ2-2; CDR3: CASSYSEGSGELFF
size: NA; V: TRBV7-8; J: TRBJ1-2; CDR3: CASSPGQLNYGYTF
size: NA; V: TRBV30; J: TRBJ2-3; CDR3: CAWSVGGASGDTQYF
size: NA; V: TRBV7-2; J: TRBJ2-2; CDR3: CASSNRASLAGELFF
size: NA; V: TRBV30; J: TRBJ2-5; CDR3: CAWALSRAQYF
size: NA; V: TRBV27; J: TRBJ2-5; CDR3: CASSLSGPMLMGPAGETQYF
size: NA; V: TRBV4-3; J: TRBJ1-4; CDR3: CASSRTPWTANEKLFF
size: NA; V: TRBV4-1; J: TRBJ1-1; CDR3: CASSQVEGNTEAFF
size: NA; V: TRBV2; J: TRBJ1-2; CDR3: CATQQGTLTYGYTF
size: NA; V: TRBV7-2; J: TRBJ1-5; CDR3: CASSSPDRGWDQPQHF
size: NA; V: TRBV19; J: TRBJ2-5; CDR3: CASSIERAGTQETQYF
size: NA; V: TRBV5-8; J: TRBJ1-2; CDR3: CASSKNRGALDGYTF
size: NA; V: TRBV25-1; J: TRBJ1-4; CDR3: CASSEAYFGNDYNEKLFF
size: NA; V: TRBV11-1; J: TRBJ2-5; CDR3: CASSLAMLGAGETQYF
size: NA; V: TRBV2; J: TRBJ1-2; CDR3: CASSERVGDGYTF
size: NA; V: TRBV10-3; J: TRBJ2-1; CDR3: CAIRPALRGGPVGYNEQFF
size: NA; V: TRBV7-2; J: TRBJ1-6; CDR3: CASSPWQGTNSPLHF
size: NA; V: TRBV19; J: TRBJ2-6; CDR3: CASSIEGSGQGATGANVLTF
size: NA; V: TRBV7-3; J: TRBJ1-2; CDR3: CASSSGRETGYTF
size: once; V: TRBV7-3; J: TRBJ2-7; CDR3: CASSSSGGSSYEQYF
size: once; V: TRBV7-2; J: TRBJ1-1; CDR3: CASSRMGTTEAFF
size: few; V: TRBV9; J: TRBJ1-2; CDR3: CASSDSVGQGIWNYGYTF
size: few; V: TRBV2; J: TRBJ1-2; CDR3: CASSEAGRGRGYTF
size: NA; V: TRBV6-1; J: TRBJ2-7; CDR3: CASSEGGGDYEQYF
size: NA; V: TRBV9; J: TRBJ1-2; CDR3: CASSVVAGAAGYTF
size: few; V: TRBV3-1/TRBV3-2; J: TRBJ1-2; CDR3: CASSLQGSAYTF
size: NA; V: TRBV7-2; J: TRBJ1-5; CDR3: CASSLNLGNQPQHF
size: NA; V: TRBV5-6; J: TRBJ1-1; CDR3: CASSLQGEKIF
size: NA; V: TRBV7-8; J: TRBJ1-5; CDR3: CASSRAGVAGTSQPQHF
size: few; V: TRBV7-6; J: TRBJ1-1; CDR3: CASSSDSNTEAFF
size: few; V: TRBV6-2/TRBV6-3; J: TRBJ1-5; CDR3: CASSSTDRGHQPQHF
size: NA; V: TRBV7-2; J: TRBJ2-3; CDR3: CASSLVTSGGYTDTQYF
size: NA; V: TRBV10-2; J: TRBJ1-5; CDR3: CASSNRASNQPQHF
size: once; V: TRBV6-2/TRBV6-3; J: TRBJ1-6; CDR3: CASSTRQGASNNSPLHF
size: NA; V: TRBV5-5; J: TRBJ2-3; CDR3: CASSYQVSRTDTQYF
size: NA; V: TRBV6-2/TRBV6-3; J: TRBJ1-2; CDR3: CASSYSLLSGGYTF
size: once; V: TRBV5-4; J: TRBJ1-1; CDR3: CASSPGQGMNTEAFF
size: NA; V: TRBV6-2/TRBV6-3; J: TRBJ1-2; CDR3: CASSYSTVPGYTF
size: NA; V: TRBV5-1; J: TRBJ1-3; CDR3: CASSLDGTGISGNTIYF
size: NA; V: TRBV7-9; J: TRBJ1-2; CDR3: CASSADKPYGYTF
size: NA; V: TRBV30; J: TRBJ2-7; CDR3: CASAGQSSYEQYF
size: once; V: TRBV7-2; J: TRBJ1-1; CDR3: CASSPLTNMNTEAFF
size: NA; V: TRBV7-9; J: TRBJ1-1; CDR3: CASRQVWNTEAFF
size: NA; V: TRBV2; J: TRBJ1-1; CDR3: CASSEWTENTEAFF
size: NA; V: TRBV15; J: TRBJ1-2; CDR3: CATSTPGQANYGYTF
size: NA; V: TRBV7-3; J: TRBJ1-1; CDR3: CASSLLGGGTEAFF